Below are 13 T cell receptor beta chains sequenced from a single sample in a study of post-analysis software for immune sequencing data (dated by TCRdb to about 2015). General study outcomes and caveats: Significantly higher frequencies in patients than in controls were found for roughly 5 TRBV segments, including TRBV5-6, TRBV5-1 and TRBV20-1.

Antigen specificity for these receptors is unknown. The protocol used for the library was PCR. TCRdb names Illumina HiSeq 2500 as the instrument used. To reduce PCR and sequencing biases, unique molecular identifiers were incorporated into the TCR beta cDNA libraries. TCRdb trimmed the raw reads at Q25, called clones with MiXCR and kept productive beta chains. All rows with the same CDR3 protein become a single entry with the most common DNA and genes. This sample gives hundreds of thousands of distinct CDR3 sequences in total; about 57% of them show up just once. Approximately 4.3% of the sample lies in the top ten. Sequencing was done on a sample of blood. The receptors were gathered from a girl aged 10-17 years with multiple sclerosis.

This chain's CDR3 is CASSRLPGSQETQYF. DNA of the CDR3: TGTGCCAGCAGCCGGCTCCCCGGGAGTCAAGAGACCCAGTACTTC. The rearrangement uses TRBV7-6 and TRBJ2-5, with a possible D match to TRBD2 (6 bases). CDR1 and CDR2 from the germline V gene are SGHVS and FNYEAQ. Deletions cut 5 bases from V and 2 bases from J, with 15 bases between. CDR3 length: 15 amino acids.

A few counts support this clonotype. The chain is built from TRBV20-1 and TRBJ2-7; 15 nucleotides align to TRBD2. V lost 1 base, J lost 6 bases, and 4 bases stayed unmatched. CDR3 size: 15 residues. Germline V gene data show CDR1 as DFQATT and CDR2 as SNEGSKA (reference sequence). CDR3 protein: CSARVTGLAGGEQYF. CDR3 DNA: TGCAGTGCTAGAGTTACGGGACTAGCGGGGGGCGAGCAGTACTTC.

This clonotype was picked up a small number of times. V usage is TRBV12-5 and J usage is TRBJ1-6; maybe TRBD1 (5 bases). The V end was cut by 6 bases, the J end by 10 bases, with 16 bases between. Germline CDR1 LGHNT, CDR2 FRNRAP. The CDR3 is made up of 14 amino acids. As DNA, the CDR3 is TGTGCTAGTGGCTCTGAGGGGAGAGGCTCACCCCTCCACTTT. Amino acid sequence: CASGSEGRGSPLHF.

This clonotype appeared a single time. As DNA, the CDR3 is TGTGCCAGCAGCCAACGAAACGCCCTCCGCATCAATTCCCAGTACTTC. Encoded protein: CASSQRNALRINSQYF. The chain joins TRBV3-1 to TRBJ2-5; D unclear. This CDR3 has 16 residues. Trimming stripped 2 bases from V and 9 bases from J, with 22 bases between. Germline V CDR1 and CDR2: LGHDT, YNNKEL (reference sequence).

In this sample, this clonotype turned up a few times. The genes are TRBV12-3 or TRBV12-4 and TRBJ2-5; no clear D gene. Trimming removed 5 bases at V and 0 bases at J, with 10 bases between. CDR3 length: 14 residues. The CDR3 here is CASSLTRNQETQYF. CDR3 coding DNA: TGTGCCAGCAGTCTCACACGGAACCAAGAGACCCAGTACTTC.

The chain joins TRBV6-1 to TRBJ2-1; 14 bases align to TRBD2. Germline V gene sequence: CDR1 MNHNS, CDR2 SASEGT. Trimming removed 6 bases from V and 7 bases from J; junction bases left unmatched: 11. The CDR3 extends over 17 amino acids. The CDR3 region is CASSTDLWTSGRNEQFF. DNA of the CDR3: TGTGCCAGCAGCACCGACCTTTGGACTAGCGGGAGGAATGAGCAGTTCTTC.

This clonotype was detected only a few times. The chain combines TRBV29-1 with TRBJ1-1, with D maybe TRBD1 (6 bases). The CDR3 is 12 residues long. V dropped 7 bases and J dropped 4 bases, with 13 bases sitting between them. CDR1 and CDR2 (germline): SQVTM, ANQGSEA. This CDR3 reads CSATGMGTEAFF. CDR3 DNA sequence: TGCAGCGCTACAGGGATGGGCACTGAAGCTTTCTTT. The full variable domain, rest sourced from reference TRBV29-1 and TRBJ1-1, is SAVISQKPSRDICQRGTSLTIQCQVDSQVTMMFWYRQQPGQSLTLIATANQGSEATYESGFVIDKFPISRPNLTFSTLTVSNMSPEDSSIYLCSATGMGTEAFFGQGTRLTVV.

This sequence joins TRBV7-9 and TRBJ2-1, with unresolved D. V gave up 4 bases and J gave up 10 bases, with 20 bases separating them. This CDR3 has 15 amino acids. Per the germline V gene, CDR1 is SEHNR and CDR2 is FQNEAQ (reference sequence). The CDR3, as DNA: TGTGCCAGCAGCTCTCTCGCTTTCTCCAGTGCCGAGCAGTTCTTC. Translated: CASSSLAFSSAEQFF.

This clonotype has more than one count but fewer than ten. The rearrangement uses TRBV6-6 and TRBJ2-7; the D gene is possibly TRBD2 (5 bases). The CDR3 consists of 12 residues. The V end was cut by 6 bases, the J end by 3 bases, with 9 bases between. Per the germline V gene, CDR1 is MNHNY and CDR2 is SVGAGI (reference sequence). The CDR3, as DNA: TGTGCCAGCAGGGGAACTAGCTACGAGCAGTACTTC. Translated: CASRGTSYEQYF.

The V gene is TRBV7-9, the J gene TRBJ2-7; 7 positions match TRBD2. The germline V gene encodes CDR1 SEHNR and CDR2 FQNEAQ (reference sequence). The J segment lost 6 bases and the V segment lost 1 base, leaving 3 bases of the junction unmatched. The CDR3 length is 13 residues. DNA for the CDR3: TGTGCCAGCAGCTTAGGGACTAGATTCGAGCAGTACTTC. It translates to CASSLGTRFEQYF.

The V gene is TRBV12-3 or TRBV12-4, the J gene TRBJ1-2; D call uncertain. The CDR3 spans 15 residues. With 4 bases removed from V and 4 bases from J, the gap between germline ends came to 16 bases. The CDR3 spells CASSSLPRVVYGYTF. The CDR3, as DNA: TGTGCCAGCAGTTCTCTTCCTCGGGTGGTCTATGGCTACACCTTC.

Concerning this clonotype: One end of the junction does not line up with germline, which may come from a read error. The chain couples TRBV5-5 to TRBJ1-6; TRBD1 matches 10 bases. The V gene's germline CDR1 is SGHKS and CDR2 YYEKEE (reference sequence). This CDR3 is 13 amino acids long. The CDR3 sequence is CASRTGGGSPRHF. The CDR3 DNA follows: TGTGCCAGCAGGACAGGGGGCGGTTCACCCCGCCACTTT.

This clonotype has a handful of counts. This CDR3 reads CASSRSAMNTEAFF. In nucleotides, the CDR3 is TGTGCCAGCAGTCGAAGTGCCATGAACACTGAAGCTTTCTTT. The chain combines TRBV6-5 with TRBJ1-1; no definite D call. The CDR3 contains 14 residues. V lost 5 bases and J 0 bases, leaving 10 bases between the germline ends. Germline values: CDR1 MNHEY, CDR2 SVGAGI.